The present entry profiles one T cell receptor (beta chain) with its context. Its antigen is undetermined. The data were taken from a study of glioma-infiltrating T cells after dendritic cell vaccination. About the research overall: Dendritic cell vaccination trial patients had either newly diagnosed or recurrent glioblastoma.

The primer mix had 60 V beta and 13 J beta primers. Repertoires were generated with immunoSEQ multiplex PCR, while TCRdb's copy carries only in-frame clones and drops some. This table has approximately 60,000 clones, about nine tenths appearing once. CDR3 size: 16 residues. The germline gives CDR1 SEHNR, CDR2 FQNEAQ (reference sequence). J lost 4 bases, V lost 2 bases, and 10 bases had no gene match. Notes on the study in general: Longer survival after dendritic cell vaccination followed higher pretreatment TIL content.

Time point defined: after dendritic cell vaccination, including at tumor progression/relapse. Fresh-frozen tumor tissue and more than two years of survival data were available for all. The sample consisted of blood, taken after dendritic cell vaccination. The TCR was taken from a human donor with glioblastoma. The chain combines TRBV7-9 with TRBJ1-2, with 7 bases lining up with TRBD1. The CDR3: CASSLTGQGVGYGYTF. CDR3 DNA: TGTGCCAGCAGCTTAACCGGGCAGGGGGTTGGCTATGGCTACACCTTC. The full variable domain, with the rest looked up from reference TRBV7-9 and TRBJ1-2, is DTGVSQNPRHKITKRGQNVTFRCDPISEHNRLYWYRQTLGQGPEFLTYFQNEAQLEKSRLLSDRFSAERPKGSFSTLEIQRTEQGDSAMYLCASSLTGQGVGYGYTFGSGTRLTVV.